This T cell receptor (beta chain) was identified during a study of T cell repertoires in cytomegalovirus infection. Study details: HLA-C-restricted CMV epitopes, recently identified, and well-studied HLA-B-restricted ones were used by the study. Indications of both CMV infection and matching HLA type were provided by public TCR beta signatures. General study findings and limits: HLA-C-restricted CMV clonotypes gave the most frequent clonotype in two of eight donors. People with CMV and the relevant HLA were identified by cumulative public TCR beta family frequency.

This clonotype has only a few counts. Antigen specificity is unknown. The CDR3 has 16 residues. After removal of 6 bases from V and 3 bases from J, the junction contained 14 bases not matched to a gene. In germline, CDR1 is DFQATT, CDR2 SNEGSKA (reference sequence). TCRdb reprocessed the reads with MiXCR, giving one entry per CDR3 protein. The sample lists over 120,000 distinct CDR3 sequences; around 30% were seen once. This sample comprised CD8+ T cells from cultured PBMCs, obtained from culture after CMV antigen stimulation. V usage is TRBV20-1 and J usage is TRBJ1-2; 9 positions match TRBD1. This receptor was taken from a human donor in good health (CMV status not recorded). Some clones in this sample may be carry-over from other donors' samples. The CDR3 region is CSAEGDRVRPYYGYTF. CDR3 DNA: TGCAGTGCGGAGGGGGACAGGGTACGCCCTTACTATGGCTACACCTTC.